The source of this TCR beta chain is a study of cytomegalovirus exposure and HLA in healthy donors. In the study overall: A previous analysis identified around 120 million unique TCR beta sequences derived from approximately 190 million T cells.

As regards this clone: Its antigen is not known.

Study-wide results and caveats: Across all donors, roughly uniform sequencing depth was an assumption of the presence/absence analyses.

From germline, CDR1 is GTSNPN and CDR2 SVGIG (reference sequence). The CDR3 is 13 residues long. V was pared by 2 bases and J by 3 bases, with 3 bases of the junction left unmatched. In the PCR, 60 Vbeta and 13 Jbeta primers were used. Only in-frame clones appear in the TCRdb table, and some are missing; sequencing was by immunoSEQ multiplex PCR. The sample contains approximately 170,000 clones, around 77% of which appear only once. The chain employs TRBV30 and TRBJ2-5; 7 nucleotides line up with TRBD2. Sequenced input: PBMCs. This sequence originates from a woman in her 40s in good health and CMV-seronegative. The chain's CDR3 is CAWSRDYKETQYF. The CDR3, as DNA: TGTGCCTGGAGTAGGGACTATAAAGAGACCCAGTACTTC. Full variable domain (outside the CDR3, taken from reference TRBV30 and TRBJ2-5): SQTIHQWPATLVQPVGSPLSLECTVEGTSNPNLYWYRQAAGRGLQLLFYSVGIGQISSEVPQNLSASRPQDRQFILSSKKLLLSDSGFYLCAWSRDYKETQYFGPGTRLLVL.